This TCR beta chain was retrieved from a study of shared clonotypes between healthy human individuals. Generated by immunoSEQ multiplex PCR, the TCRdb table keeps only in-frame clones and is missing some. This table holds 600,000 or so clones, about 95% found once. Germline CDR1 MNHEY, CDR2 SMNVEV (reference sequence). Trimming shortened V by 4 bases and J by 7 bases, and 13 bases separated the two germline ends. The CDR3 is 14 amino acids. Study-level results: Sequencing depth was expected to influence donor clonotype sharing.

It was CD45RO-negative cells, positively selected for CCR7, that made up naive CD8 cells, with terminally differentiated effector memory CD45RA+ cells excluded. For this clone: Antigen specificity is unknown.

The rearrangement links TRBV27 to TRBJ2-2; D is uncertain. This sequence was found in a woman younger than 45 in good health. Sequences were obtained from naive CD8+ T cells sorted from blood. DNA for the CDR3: TGTGCCAGCAGTTCTTTCCTGGATGGCGGGGAGCTGTTTTTT. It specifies CASSSFLDGGELFF.